This TCR beta chain was recorded in a study of cytomegalovirus exposure and HLA in healthy donors. Study conclusions and caveats: Investigators reported over 150 TCR beta chains as tied to cytomegalovirus.

PCR employed 60 Vbeta and 13 Jbeta primers. Repertoires were generated with immunoSEQ multiplex PCR, while TCRdb's copy carries only in-frame clones and drops some. Its clone listing holds roughly 69,000 clones. With regard to this clone: The antigen remains unidentified.

V was clipped by 4 bases and J by 4 bases, with 19 bases between them. The CDR3 is 16 residues long. Germline V lookup: CDR1 MNHEY, CDR2 SVGAGI. J is TRBJ1-1 and V is TRBV6-5, with a weak D call TRBD1 (5 bases). Sequenced input: PBMCs. The receptor was isolated from a woman in her thirties in good health and CMV-seronegative. CDR3 amino acids: CASSSGGGGGSTEAFF. The CDR3 coding sequence is TGTGCCAGCAGTTCTGGAGGTGGGGGAGGGAGCACTGAAGCTTTCTTT.